These T cell receptor beta chains were read from a single sample in a study of cytomegalovirus exposure and HLA in healthy donors. TCRdb keeps only in-frame clones here, not all; method: immunoSEQ multiplex PCR. This sample has 150,000 to 200,000 clones, with roughly 70% found just once. Sequencing was carried out using PBMCs. Receptors originate from a woman under 30 in good health and CMV-seropositive. Both conserved end residues are part of each CDR3. A D gene is named only where the DNA matches it firmly. Where a row states a size, it is once, few, many or the class of an expanded clone; other rows omit it.

cdr3_nt	cdr3_aa	v_call	d_call	j_call	clone_size
TGTGCCAGCAGCCGGGAAGGAGGTCTCGGGGATTCACCCCTCCACTTT	CASSREGGLGDSPLHF	TRBV5-4	NA	TRBJ1-6	NA
TGCGCCAGCAGCCAAGATCTGAGACAGGGTGGGAGCACCATATATTTT	CASSQDLRQGGSTIYF	TRBV4-3	TRBD1	TRBJ1-3	few
TGTGCCAGCAGTTTCCATGCAAAGGAGCAGGGCCTAGCCAAAAACATTCAGTACTTC	CASSFHAKEQGLAKNIQYF	TRBV28	NA	TRBJ2-4	NA
TGCGCCAGCAGTGAAGGGGGCGACGAGCAGTACTTC	CASSEGGDEQYF	TRBV5-1	TRBD1	TRBJ2-7	NA
TGCGCCAGTAGCCAAGGGTCGGGAGGAACCTACGAGCAGTACTTC	CASSQGSGGTYEQYF	TRBV4-3	TRBD2	TRBJ2-7	NA
TGCGCCAGCAGCCAAGATCCCAGCGCCAACTATGGCTACACCTTC	CASSQDPSANYGYTF	TRBV4-3	NA	TRBJ1-2	NA
TGTGCCAGCAGCTTAGCTGGACAGGGGGCACGAGAGCAGTTCTTC	CASSLAGQGAREQFF	TRBV11-2	TRBD1	TRBJ2-1	NA
TGCGCCAGCAGCTTGCCCCCCTCCGGCTACACCTTC	CASSLPPSGYTF	TRBV5-1	NA	TRBJ1-2	NA
TGTGCCAGCAGCTTTGGTCGACAGGCTAGCACAGATACGCAGTATTTT	CASSFGRQASTDTQYF	TRBV7-9	NA	TRBJ2-3	NA
TGTGCCAGCAGTGAATGGATGGGCTCGTACGAGCAGTACTTC	CASSEWMGSYEQYF	TRBV25-1	NA	TRBJ2-7	NA
TGCGCCAGCAGCCAAGGATACCGGGATCAGCCCCAGCATTTT	CASSQGYRDQPQHF	TRBV4-3	NA	TRBJ1-5	few
TGTGCCAGCAGCTTAGACAGCCGTACCGGGGAGCTGTTTTTT	CASSLDSRTGELFF	TRBV7-9	NA	TRBJ2-2	NA
TGTGCCAGTAGTAAGGTCTATATGACAGGTAATCAGCCCCAGCATTTT	CASSKVYMTGNQPQHF	TRBV19	NA	TRBJ1-5	NA
TGTGCCAGCAGTTACTCGATGGGCGGGAAGACTGAAGCTTTCTTT	CASSYSMGGKTEAFF	TRBV6-5	NA	TRBJ1-1	NA
TGTGCCAGCAGCGCTTGGGACAGAGGAAACACCGGGGAGCTGTTTTTT	CASSAWDRGNTGELFF	TRBV9	TRBD1	TRBJ2-2	NA
TGTGCCTGGAGTGGAAGGAGGACTGGGGCCAACGTCCTGACTTTC	CAWSGRRTGANVLTF	TRBV30	NA	TRBJ2-6	NA
TGTGCCAGCCGGGACAGGGAAATGAACACTGAAGCTTTCTTT	CASRDREMNTEAFF	TRBV7-2	TRBD1	TRBJ1-1	NA
TGCGCCAGCAGCTTGGGGGTTTCTAGCGGGGGCCCCATGGGAAACAATGAGCAGTTCTTC	CASSLGVSSGGPMGNNEQFF	TRBV5-1	TRBD2	TRBJ2-1	NA
TGTGCCTGGAGTGTAAAGGGGCTAGGGGGCTACACCTTC	CAWSVKGLGGYTF	TRBV30	NA	TRBJ1-2	NA
TGTTCCAGCAGCCTCCCCGGGACAGGCAATAACAATGAGCAGTTCTTC	CSSSLPGTGNNNEQFF	TRBV7-9	TRBD1	TRBJ2-1	once
TGTGCCACCAGCAGAGAACGGACAGGGGTTAATTCACCCCTCCACTTT	CATSRERTGVNSPLHF	TRBV15	TRBD1	TRBJ1-6	NA
TGTGCCAGCTCACCATCAACGGACAGGGGGCCTGGCTACACCTTC	CASSPSTDRGPGYTF	TRBV18	TRBD1	TRBJ1-2	NA
TGTGCCTGGAAGGGGGCTGTTAATGAAAAACTGTTTTTT	CAWKGAVNEKLFF	TRBV30	TRBD1	TRBJ1-4	few
TGTGCCAGCAGCTTAGAAGGACAGGGCCACAATGAGCAGTTCTTC	CASSLEGQGHNEQFF	TRBV11-3	TRBD1	TRBJ2-1	NA
TGTGCCTGGAGGCCAGAATCAAGGAACACTGAAGCTTTCTTT	CAWRPESRNTEAFF	TRBV30	NA	TRBJ1-1	NA
TGTGCCAGCAGCTCCCGGGACAGGGACTATGGCTACACCTTC	CASSSRDRDYGYTF	TRBV13	TRBD1	TRBJ1-2	once
TGTGCCTGGAGTCTAGCGGGGGCCCGGGCCGAGCAGTACTTC	CAWSLAGARAEQYF	TRBV30	TRBD2	TRBJ2-7	NA
TGTGCCAGCAGCTTGTTGGGCCGTAGCACAGATACGCAGTATTTT	CASSLLGRSTDTQYF	TRBV5-5	NA	TRBJ2-3	once
TGTTCCAGCAGACCAGGGGCCTCTGAAGCTTTCTTT	CSSRPGASEAFF	TRBV7-9	NA	TRBJ1-1	once
TGTGCCAGCAGCCAAGCGGCAGGGGGCTATGGCTACACCTTC	CASSQAAGGYGYTF	TRBV14	TRBD1	TRBJ1-2	NA
TGTGCCAGCAGTGTTGCGGAGCGTATAGGGGAGCTGTTTTTT	CASSVAERIGELFF	TRBV2	NA	TRBJ2-2	few
TGTGCCAGCATGAGGGGAGGGGAGGAAAAACTGTTTTTT	CASMRGGEEKLFF	TRBV28	NA	TRBJ1-4	NA
TGCGCCAGCAGCCCCGTTGGCGGCGGGGGGCCCACAGATACGCAGTATTTT	CASSPVGGGGPTDTQYF	TRBV4-3	TRBD2	TRBJ2-3	NA
TGTGCCAGCAGTTCCGCCCCCGGGACAGGGGACGGGGATGAGCAGTTCTTC	CASSSAPGTGDGDEQFF	TRBV27	TRBD1	TRBJ2-1	NA
TGTGCCAGCAGCTCGGGGGGCGTTCTTCACGAGCAGTACTTC	CASSSGGVLHEQYF	TRBV7-9	NA	TRBJ2-7	NA
TGTGCCAGCTCACCAACAGCCTTCTCTGGAAACACCATATATTTT	CASSPTAFSGNTIYF	TRBV18	NA	TRBJ1-3	NA
TGTGCCTGGAGCCAGCCCCCGTATTTGGGTCTAGACAGAGAGACCCAGTACTTC	CAWSQPPYLGLDRETQYF	TRBV30	NA	TRBJ2-5	NA
TGTGCCAGCAGCTTGGGGCTAGGGGATAAGTTCTTC	CASSLGLGDKFF	TRBV5-4	NA	TRBJ2-1	once
TGTGCCAGCAGCGTCAGGGGGGCCTTTAATTCACCCCTCCACTTT	CASSVRGAFNSPLHF	TRBV7-2	TRBD1	TRBJ1-6	NA
TGCGCCAGCAGCCAAGAAAGCGGGGGCCTCAAGGATGAGCAGTTCTTC	CASSQESGGLKDEQFF	TRBV4-1	TRBD2	TRBJ2-1	NA
TGCGCCAGCAGCCAAGACTCTTACACCGGGGAGCTGTTTTTT	CASSQDSYTGELFF	TRBV4-3	NA	TRBJ2-2	NA
TGTGCCAGCAGCCAAACAGGGGGCAGGGGAGCTTTCTTT	CASSQTGGRGAFF	TRBV13	TRBD1	TRBJ1-1	few
TGTGCCAGCAGCTTAATGGCCATATCCTCCTACGAGCAGTACTTC	CASSLMAISSYEQYF	TRBV7-3	NA	TRBJ2-7	few
TGTGCCAGCAGCTTTGAGATGCTCGAGCAGTACTTC	CASSFEMLEQYF	TRBV7-8	NA	TRBJ2-7	few
TGTGCCAGCAGCTTGGGCCCTCCGGGGGCCCAGCATTTT	CASSLGPPGAQHF	TRBV7-2	NA	TRBJ1-5	NA
TGTGCCAGCAGCCCATCGACAGGGACGCACCCAGATACGCAGTATTTT	CASSPSTGTHPDTQYF	TRBV7-3	TRBD1	TRBJ2-3	NA
TGTGCCTGGAGGGACAGATTGAACACTGAAGCTTTCTTT	CAWRDRLNTEAFF	TRBV30	NA	TRBJ1-1	NA
TGTGCCAGCAGCCCGACTAGCGGGGGGGCAGATACGCAGTATTTT	CASSPTSGGADTQYF	TRBV9	TRBD2	TRBJ2-3	once
TGTGCCAGCAGCCGAGAGGGGGCAAATGAAAAACTGTTTTTT	CASSREGANEKLFF	TRBV7-2	TRBD1	TRBJ1-4	NA
TGTGCCATCAGTGACTCAGAAGATACGCAGTATTTT	CAISDSEDTQYF	TRBV10-3	NA	TRBJ2-3	NA
TGTGCCAGCTCACCGATAACTAGCGGGGGCACAGATACGCAGTATTTT	CASSPITSGGTDTQYF	TRBV18	TRBD2	TRBJ2-3	few
TGTGCCAGCAGAGCGGACAGGCTATATGAAAAACTGTTTTTT	CASRADRLYEKLFF	TRBV27	TRBD1	TRBJ1-4	NA